This T cell receptor beta chain was sequenced in a study of Ad26.COV2.S vaccination and SARS-CoV-2 variants. Described treatment: 15 to 20 received Ad26.COV2.S at low or high dose, single or two shots; about 5 received placebo; per-sample allocation not given. Sampling happened 63 days after the first vaccine or placebo injection. As its vector, the vaccine had Ad26, which expressed Wuhan-strain SARS-CoV-2 spike. Sequenced by immunoSEQ multiplex PCR; TCRdb stores in-frame clones only, minus some. Among around 400,000 clones listed, around 89% were seen once. The V end lost 3 bases, the J end lost 1 base, and 10 bases lay between the germline ends. Germline V lookup: CDR1 SGHRS, CDR2 YFSETQ. The CDR3 covers 14 residues.

J is TRBJ1-1 and V is TRBV5-1; D remains unclear. This TCR was recovered from a person between 18 and 65 years old who received the Ad26.COV2.S COVID-19 vaccine or a placebo. This sample comprised peripheral blood, obtained in a trial of Ad26.COV2.S vaccine versus placebo. CDR3 residues: CASSYSSGNTEAFF. CDR3 nucleotides: TGCGCCAGCAGCTATTCCTCGGGGAACACTGAAGCTTTCTTT.